What follows are 14 T cell receptor beta chains derived from one specimen sequenced in a study of cytomegalovirus exposure and HLA in healthy donors. Profiling relied on immunoSEQ multiplex PCR, and the TCRdb table lists in-frame clones only, not all of them. The repertoire holds about 130,000 clones, with just under 95% as singletons. The sample taken for sequencing was PBMCs. The receptors come from a woman under 30 in good health and CMV-seronegative.

The CDR3 here is CARKRGMGDQPQHF. CDR3 in DNA: TGTGCCAGGAAACGAGGGATGGGTGATCAGCCCCAGCATTTT. The rearrangement joins TRBV5-3 to TRBJ1-5, with D unclear. TRBV5-3 belongs to the ORF category, with a function that is uncertain. Between the trimmed V and J ends, which lost 8 bases and 5 bases, there was a span of 17 bases. This CDR3 comprises 14 residues.

The chain recombines TRBV28 with TRBJ1-5; TRBD1 matches at 9 bases. Germline lookup yields CDR1 MDHEN and CDR2 SYDVKM. J lost 7 bases, V lost 6 bases, and 7 bases had no gene match. This CDR3 contains 14 residues. The CDR3 reads CASSRGQGGQPQHF. CDR3 nucleotide sequence: TGTGCCAGCAGCCGGGGACAGGGAGGACAGCCCCAGCATTTT.

V usage is TRBV28 and J usage is TRBJ2-5, with 13 nucleotides matching TRBD2. The CDR3 spans 18 residues. The V gene end was trimmed by 6 bases and the J gene end by 5 bases; junction bases not matched to a gene: 15. Germline lookup yields CDR1 MDHEN and CDR2 SYDVKM. CDR3 residues: CASSLTSGRASVQETQYF. CDR3 nucleotide sequence: TGTGCCAGCAGCCTTACTAGCGGGAGGGCCTCAGTTCAGGAGACCCAGTACTTC.

The chain uses TRBV2 and TRBJ1-2; possibly TRBD1 for D (6 bases). This CDR3 region has 12 residues. Trimming shortened V by 8 bases and J by 6 bases, and 13 bases separated the two germline ends. Germline loops: CDR1 SNHLY, CDR2 FYNNEI. CDR3 sequence reads: CASYQGSDGYTF. CDR3 DNA sequence: TGTGCCAGCTACCAGGGGAGCGATGGCTACACCTTC.

The chain carries TRBV19 and TRBJ2-7; D is unresolved. V was cut by 1 base and J by 6 bases, with 10 bases left in between. CDR1 is LNHDA, CDR2 SQIVND, per germline (reference sequence). This CDR3 is 13 amino acids long. CDR3 sequence reads: CASSIGLVREQYF. The DNA for the CDR3 is TGTGCCAGTAGTATAGGGCTAGTTCGCGAGCAGTACTTC.

V usage is TRBV28 and J usage is TRBJ1-5, with D tentatively TRBD1 (5 bases). Deletions cut 4 bases from V and 7 bases from J, with 14 bases between. The germline V gene has CDR1 MDHEN and CDR2 SYDVKM. This CDR3 comprises 14 residues. This chain's CDR3 is CASSSMGGSQPQHF. For the CDR3, the DNA is TGTGCCAGCAGTTCGATGGGGGGTAGCCAGCCCCAGCATTTT.

The V call is TRBV19, the J call TRBJ2-1; 7 positions agree with TRBD1. Germline values: CDR1 LNHDA, CDR2 SQIVND (reference sequence). V trimming: 3 bases; J trimming: 4 bases; junction bases outside the gene matches: 6. The length of the CDR3 is 15 residues. The CDR3: CASSIGLGQYNEQFF. The CDR3, as DNA: TGTGCCAGTAGTATTGGGTTGGGACAGTACAATGAGCAGTTCTTC.

This chain uses TRBV28 with TRBJ2-3; TRBD1 agrees at 9 bases. The CDR3 is 15 amino acids. The J segment lost 4 bases and the V segment lost 5 bases, leaving 7 bases of the junction unmatched. The germline V gene has CDR1 MDHEN and CDR2 SYDVKM. This CDR3 reads CASSKGQGNADTQYF. Here the CDR3 DNA reads TGTGCCAGCAGTAAGGGACAGGGAAACGCAGATACGCAGTATTTT.

This clone appeared a single time. The chain combines TRBV6-5 with TRBJ1-3; D gene ambiguous. The CDR3 consists of 14 residues. The ends were cut back, 0 bases at V and 3 bases at J, with 6 bases in the middle. The germline V gene encodes CDR1 MNHEY and CDR2 SVGAGI. As DNA, the CDR3 is TGTGCCAGCAGTTACTCTGAGGTTGGAAACACCATATATTTT. Residues: CASSYSEVGNTIYF.

This clone was recorded only once. The rearrangement joins TRBV28 to TRBJ1-2, with TRBD1 matching 7 bases. J was trimmed by 5 bases and V by 2 bases; bases with no gene match: 5. There are 14 residues in the CDR3. The germline gives CDR1 MDHEN, CDR2 SYDVKM. The CDR3 DNA follows: TGTGCCAGCAGTTTACGACAGGGAGGATATGGCTACACCTTC. Protein: CASSLRQGGYGYTF.

The J gene is TRBJ1-2, the V gene TRBV4-1, with 9 bases identical to TRBD1. CDR3 length equals 15 residues. The V segment lost 1 base and the J segment 6 bases; nucleotides outside the gene matches: 6. Per germline, CDR1 MGHRA and CDR2 YSYEKL. In nucleotides, the CDR3 is TGCGCCAGCAGCCAAGCGGGACAGGGATTCGATGGCTACACCTTC. This gives the protein CASSQAGQGFDGYTF.

This chain links TRBV7-9 with TRBJ1-1, with TRBD1 matching over 8 bases. The V gene's germline CDR1 is SEHNR and CDR2 FQNEAQ (reference sequence). V was pared by 7 bases and J by 5 bases, with 6 bases of the junction left unmatched. The CDR3 loop spans 13 amino acids. The chain's CDR3 is CASNYRGETEAFF. Here the CDR3 DNA reads TGTGCCAGCAATTACAGGGGGGAGACTGAAGCTTTCTTT. Full variable domain (rest looked up from reference TRBV7-9 and TRBJ1-1): DTGVSQNPRHKITKRGQNVTFRCDPISEHNRLYWYRQTLGQGPEFLTYFQNEAQLEKSRLLSDRFSAERPKGSFSTLEIQRTEQGDSAMYLCASNYRGETEAFFGQGTRLTVV.

This rearrangement joins TRBV28 to TRBJ2-1; 10 nucleotides line up with TRBD2. CDR1 is MDHEN, CDR2 SYDVKM, per germline. After removal of 3 bases from V and 9 bases from J, the junction contained 8 bases not matched to a gene. The CDR3 consists of 15 residues. The CDR3 sequence is CASSFPELAGSEQFF. The CDR3 region has the DNA TGTGCCAGCAGTTTCCCTGAACTAGCGGGGAGTGAGCAGTTCTTC.

This chain links TRBV5-6 with TRBJ1-1, with a weak D call TRBD1 (6 bases). CDR1 and CDR2 (germline): SGHDT, YYEEEE. The length of the CDR3 is 15 residues. V shed 4 bases and J shed 0 bases, with 13 bases lying between them. CDR3 sequence (DNA): TGTGCCAGCAGCCGTTTACAGGGTTTGAACACTGAAGCTTTCTTT. This gives the protein CASSRLQGLNTEAFF.